This T cell receptor (beta chain) was obtained from a study of cytomegalovirus exposure and HLA in healthy donors. The CDR3 extends over 12 amino acids. V was pared by 3 bases and J by 6 bases, with 9 bases between. CDR1 MNHEY and CDR2 SMNVEV come from the germline V gene (reference sequence). As regards this clone: What it binds is unknown.

Here immunoSEQ multiplex PCR was the method, and the copy in TCRdb shows in-frame clones only, minus some. In the table there are over 60,000 clones, approximately 96% of which are singletons. Regarding the study as a whole: Rare TCR sequences dominated, though some public TCRs recurred in many donors. Altogether, some 170 TCR beta chains were recorded as cytomegalovirus-associated.

This rearrangement joins TRBV27 to TRBJ2-7; a possible D gene is TRBD1 (6 bases). The sample was PBMCs. This sequence was found in a man between 18 and 29 years old in good health and CMV-seronegative. This CDR3 reads CASSLPRGEQYF. CDR3 nucleotides: TGTGCCAGCAGTTTGCCCAGGGGCGAGCAGTACTTC.